This is a list of T cell receptor beta chains from one sample in a study of T-cell reconstitution after alpha-beta-depleted transplantation in children. TCRdb analysed the PCR reads with MiXCR anew, one entry per CDR3 protein. The table includes some 530,000 distinct CDR3 sequences, around 13% detected once. The sequenced sample was PBMCs from the stem cell graft donor, obtained from the stem cell graft. The receptors derive from a human donor who donated a stem cell graft to a child with combined immunodeficiency. Each CDR3 is given with its conserved first and last residue. The D gene is left open where the match is weak. Not every row has a clone size; where given, it reads once, few, many or a size class.

CDR3 protein,CDR3 DNA,CDR3 length,J gene,clone size,V gene,D gene
CASSPTTGPSSSYNEQFF,TGTGCCAGCAGCCCTACCACCGGTCCCAGTAGCTCCTACAATGAGCAGTTCTTC,18,TRBJ2-1,many,TRBV7-6,NA
CASSPGQGSDTQYF,TGCGCCAGCAGCCCGGGACAGGGGTCAGATACGCAGTATTTT,14,TRBJ2-3,many,TRBV5-1,TRBD1
CASSQDVGGTNEKLFF,TGCGCCAGCAGCCAAGATGTCGGGGGGACTAATGAAAAACTGTTTTTT,16,TRBJ1-4,few,TRBV4-3,NA
CASSLVAGGKETQYF,TGTGCCAGCAGCTTAGTAGCAGGGGGTAAAGAGACCCAGTACTTC,15,TRBJ2-5,NA,TRBV11-2,TRBD1
CAWSGPSLADYEQYF,TGTGCCTGGAGCGGCCCCTCACTAGCGGACTACGAGCAGTACTTC,15,TRBJ2-7,NA,TRBV30,TRBD2
CASSFTGTRGNTEAFF,TGTGCCAGCAGTTTCACCGGGACAAGAGGGAACACTGAAGCTTTCTTT,16,TRBJ1-1,many,TRBV12-3/TRBV12-4,NA
CASSLLGAPTEAFF,TGTGCCAGCAGTTTATTGGGGGCGCCCACTGAAGCTTTCTTT,14,TRBJ1-1,many,TRBV27,NA
CASSVSGGKETQYF,TGTGCCAGCAGCGTTAGCGGGGGGAAAGAGACCCAGTACTTC,14,TRBJ2-5,NA,TRBV7-2,TRBD2
CSAEGADTQYF,TGCAGTGCTGAGGGGGCAGATACGCAGTATTTT,11,TRBJ2-3,NA,TRBV20-1,NA
CASILRGGSTDTQYF,TGTGCCAGCATTTTACGCGGAGGGAGCACAGATACGCAGTATTTT,15,TRBJ2-3,NA,TRBV6-5,NA
CASSRDRDSRFNEQFF,TGCGCCAGCAGCAGGGACCGGGACAGCCGATTCAATGAGCAGTTCTTC,16,TRBJ2-1,NA,TRBV5-1,TRBD1
CASSHGQGTIQYF,TGTGCCAGCAGCCACGGACAGGGTACCATTCAGTACTTC,13,TRBJ2-4,NA,TRBV12-3/TRBV12-4,TRBD1
CSARDSGERTYEQYF,TGCAGTGCTAGAGATTCGGGGGAAAGGACCTACGAGCAGTACTTC,15,TRBJ2-7,many,TRBV20-1,NA
CSVLRGGTGELFF,TGCAGCGTTCTCCGCGGGGGGACCGGGGAGCTGTTTTTT,13,TRBJ2-2,few,TRBV29-1,TRBD2
CTSSRTGQGYYERYF,TGTACCAGCAGTAGAACGGGACAGGGATACTACGAGCGGTACTTC,15,TRBJ2-7,NA,TRBV6-1,TRBD1
CASSYRDNTDTQYF,TGCGCCAGCAGCTACCGGGACAACACAGATACGCAGTATTTT,14,TRBJ2-3,few,TRBV5-1,NA
CASSSIGTSGNEQFF,TGTGCCAGCAGCTCCATAGGGACTAGCGGGAATGAGCAGTTCTTC,15,TRBJ2-1,NA,TRBV6-1,TRBD2
CASSLGLPPGTDTQYF,TGCGCCAGCAGCTTGGGCCTACCACCCGGCACAGATACGCAGTATTTT,16,TRBJ2-3,few,TRBV5-1,NA
CSARGSSVPYEQYF,TGCAGTGCTAGGGGGTCTTCAGTTCCTTACGAGCAGTACTTC,14,TRBJ2-7,NA,TRBV20-1,NA
CSALLSQETQYF,TGCAGCGCCTTACTCTCCCAAGAGACCCAGTACTTC,12,TRBJ2-5,few,TRBV29-1,NA
CSALDGTGAYEQYF,TGCAGTGCCCTGGATGGGACAGGGGCCTACGAGCAGTACTTC,14,TRBJ2-7,NA,TRBV20-1,TRBD1
CASSVGTRPHQETQYF,TGTGCCAGCAGCGTAGGGACCCGCCCCCACCAAGAGACCCAGTACTTC,16,TRBJ2-5,NA,TRBV9,NA
CSANGTPYNSPLHF,TGCAGTGCTAATGGGACCCCTTATAATTCACCCCTCCACTTT,14,TRBJ1-6,few,TRBV20-1,NA
CSAPGRTENSYEQYF,TGCAGTGCACCCGGCCGGACGGAGAATTCCTACGAGCAGTACTTC,15,TRBJ2-7,few,TRBV20-1,NA
CSVEKDRAYEQYF,TGCAGCGTTGAGAAGGACAGGGCCTACGAGCAGTACTTC,13,TRBJ2-7,NA,TRBV29-1,TRBD1
CAISEGSSYNSPLHF,TGTGCCATCAGTGAGGGGAGCTCCTATAATTCACCCCTCCACTTT,15,TRBJ1-6,NA,TRBV10-3,NA